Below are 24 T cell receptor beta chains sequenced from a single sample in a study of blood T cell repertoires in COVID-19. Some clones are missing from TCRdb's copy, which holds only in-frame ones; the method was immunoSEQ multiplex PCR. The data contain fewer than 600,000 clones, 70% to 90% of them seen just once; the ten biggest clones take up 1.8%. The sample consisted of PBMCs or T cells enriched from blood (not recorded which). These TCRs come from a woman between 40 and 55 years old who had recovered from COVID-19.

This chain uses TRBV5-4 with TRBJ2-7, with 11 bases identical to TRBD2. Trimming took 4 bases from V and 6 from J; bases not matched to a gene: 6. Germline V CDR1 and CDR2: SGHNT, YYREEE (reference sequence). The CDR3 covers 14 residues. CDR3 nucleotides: TGTGCCAGCAGCCTTAGCGGGAGGGCCTCCGAGCAGTACTTC. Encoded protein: CASSLSGRASEQYF.

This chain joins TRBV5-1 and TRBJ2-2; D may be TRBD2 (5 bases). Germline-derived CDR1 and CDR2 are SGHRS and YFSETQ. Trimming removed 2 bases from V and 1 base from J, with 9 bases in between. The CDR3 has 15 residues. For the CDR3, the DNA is TGCGCCAGCAGCTTTGGCGGAGGGAACACCGGGGAGCTGTTTTTT. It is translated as CASSFGGGNTGELFF.

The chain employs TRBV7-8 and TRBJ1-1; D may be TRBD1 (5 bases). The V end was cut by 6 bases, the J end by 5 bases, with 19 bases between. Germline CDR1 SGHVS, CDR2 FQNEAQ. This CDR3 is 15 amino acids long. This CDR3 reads CASRPRRGSLTEAFF. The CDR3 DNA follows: TGTGCCAGCAGGCCAAGACGGGGGTCGCTTACTGAAGCTTTCTTT.

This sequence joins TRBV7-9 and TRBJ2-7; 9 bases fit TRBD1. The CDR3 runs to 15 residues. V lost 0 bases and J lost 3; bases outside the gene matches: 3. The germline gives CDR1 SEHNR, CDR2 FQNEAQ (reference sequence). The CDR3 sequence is CASSLAGTGSYEQYF. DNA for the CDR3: TGTGCCAGCAGCTTAGCCGGGACAGGGAGCTACGAGCAGTACTTC.

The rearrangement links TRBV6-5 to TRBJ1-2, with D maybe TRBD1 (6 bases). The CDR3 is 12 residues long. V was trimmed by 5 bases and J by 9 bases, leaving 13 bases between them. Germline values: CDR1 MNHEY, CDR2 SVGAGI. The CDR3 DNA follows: TGTGCCAGCAGTAGGGAGGGGGTAAGCTACACCTTC. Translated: CASSREGVSYTF.

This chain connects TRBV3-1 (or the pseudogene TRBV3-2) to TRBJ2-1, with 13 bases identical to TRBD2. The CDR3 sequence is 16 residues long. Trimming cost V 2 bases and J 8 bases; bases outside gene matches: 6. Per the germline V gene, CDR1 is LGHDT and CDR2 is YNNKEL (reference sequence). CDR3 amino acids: CASSQTTSGRRDEQFF. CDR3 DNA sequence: TGTGCCAGCAGCCAAACGACTAGCGGGAGGCGGGATGAGCAGTTCTTC.

The CDR3 DNA reads TGTGCCACTATACTAGCGGGAGTGAATAGTGGCTACGAGCAGTACTTC. It translates to CATILAGVNSGYEQYF. V and J are TRBV28 and TRBJ2-7, with 11 bases aligning to TRBD2. CDR3 size: 16 residues. The J segment lost 3 bases and the V segment lost 10 bases, leaving 14 bases of the junction unmatched. The germline gives CDR1 MDHEN, CDR2 SYDVKM.

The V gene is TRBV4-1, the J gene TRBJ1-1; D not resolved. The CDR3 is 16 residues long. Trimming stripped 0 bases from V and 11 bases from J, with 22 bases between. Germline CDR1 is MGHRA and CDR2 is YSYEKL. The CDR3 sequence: CASSQDLAAGKNSAFF. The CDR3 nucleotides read TGCGCCAGCAGCCAAGATTTGGCGGCGGGTAAAAATTCGGCTTTCTTT.

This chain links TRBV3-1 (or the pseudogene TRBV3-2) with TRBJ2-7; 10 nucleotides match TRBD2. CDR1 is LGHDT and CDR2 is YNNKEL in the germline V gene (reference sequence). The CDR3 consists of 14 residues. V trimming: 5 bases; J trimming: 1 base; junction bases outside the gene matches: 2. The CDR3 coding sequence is TGTGCCAGCAGCAGGACTAGCGGTTCCTACGAGCAGTACTTC. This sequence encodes CASSRTSGSYEQYF.

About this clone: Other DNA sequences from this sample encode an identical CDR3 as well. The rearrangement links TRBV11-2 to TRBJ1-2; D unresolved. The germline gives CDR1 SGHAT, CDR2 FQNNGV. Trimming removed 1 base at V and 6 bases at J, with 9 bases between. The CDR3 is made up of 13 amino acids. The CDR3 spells CASSLGYRDGYTF. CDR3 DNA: TGTGCCAGCAGCTTAGGGTACCGAGATGGCTACACCTTC.

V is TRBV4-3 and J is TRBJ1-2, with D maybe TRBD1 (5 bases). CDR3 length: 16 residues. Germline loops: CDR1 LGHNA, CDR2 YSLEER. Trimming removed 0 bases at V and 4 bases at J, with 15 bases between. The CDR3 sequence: CASSQEAGRSSYGYTF. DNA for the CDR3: TGCGCCAGCAGCCAAGAAGCGGGACGTAGTAGCTATGGCTACACCTTC.

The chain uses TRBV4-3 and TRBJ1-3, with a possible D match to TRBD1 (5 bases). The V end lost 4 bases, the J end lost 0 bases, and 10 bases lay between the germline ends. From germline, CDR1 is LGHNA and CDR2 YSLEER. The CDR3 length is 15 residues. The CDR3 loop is CASSLEGASGNTIYF. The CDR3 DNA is TGCGCCAGCAGCCTTGAAGGGGCCTCTGGAAACACCATATATTTT.

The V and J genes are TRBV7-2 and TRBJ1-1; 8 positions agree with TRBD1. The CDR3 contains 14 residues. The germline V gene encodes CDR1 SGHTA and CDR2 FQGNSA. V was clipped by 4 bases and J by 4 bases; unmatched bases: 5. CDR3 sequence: CASSSDRVATEAFF. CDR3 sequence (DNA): TGTGCCAGCAGCTCGGACAGGGTTGCCACTGAAGCTTTCTTT.

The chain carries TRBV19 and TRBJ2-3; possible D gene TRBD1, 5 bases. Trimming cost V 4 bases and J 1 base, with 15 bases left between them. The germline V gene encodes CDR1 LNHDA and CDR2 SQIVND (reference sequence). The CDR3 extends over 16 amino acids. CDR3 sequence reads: CASSTRTPKGTDTQYF. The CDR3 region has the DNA TGTGCCAGTAGTACCCGGACACCCAAAGGCACAGATACGCAGTATTTT.

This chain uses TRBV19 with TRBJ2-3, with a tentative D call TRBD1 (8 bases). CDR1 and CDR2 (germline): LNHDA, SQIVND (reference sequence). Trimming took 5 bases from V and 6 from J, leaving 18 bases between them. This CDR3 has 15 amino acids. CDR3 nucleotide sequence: TGTGCCAGTAGTGCCAATTACAGGGGGGGGGATACGCAGTATTTT. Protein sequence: CASSANYRGGDTQYF.

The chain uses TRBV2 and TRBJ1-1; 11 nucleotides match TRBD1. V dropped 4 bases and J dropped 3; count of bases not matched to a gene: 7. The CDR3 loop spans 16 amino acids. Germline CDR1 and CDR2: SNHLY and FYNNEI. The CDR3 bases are TGTGCCAGCAGTGTCGGGACAGGGGGTCGGGACACTGAAGCTTTCTTT. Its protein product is CASSVGTGGRDTEAFF. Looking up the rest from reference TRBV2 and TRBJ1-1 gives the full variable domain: EPEVTQTPSHQVTQMGQEVILRCVPISNHLYFYWYRQILGQKVEFLVSFYNNEISEKSEIFDDQFSVERPDGSNFTLKIRSTKLEDSAMYFCASSVGTGGRDTEAFFGQGTRLTVV.

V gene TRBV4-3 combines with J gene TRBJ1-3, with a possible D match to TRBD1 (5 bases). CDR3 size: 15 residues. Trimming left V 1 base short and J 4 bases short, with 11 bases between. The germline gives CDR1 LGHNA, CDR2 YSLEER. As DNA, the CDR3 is TGCGCCAGCAGCCAAGTGGCCAGGGTAGGAAACACCATATATTTT. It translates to CASSQVARVGNTIYF.

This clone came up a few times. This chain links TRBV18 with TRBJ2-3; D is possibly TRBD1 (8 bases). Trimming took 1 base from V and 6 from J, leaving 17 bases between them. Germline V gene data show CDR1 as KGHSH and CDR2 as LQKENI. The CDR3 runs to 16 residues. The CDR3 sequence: CASSPLGGQGGDTQYF. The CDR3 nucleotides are TGTGCCAGCTCACCACTCGGTGGACAGGGAGGGGATACGCAGTATTTT.

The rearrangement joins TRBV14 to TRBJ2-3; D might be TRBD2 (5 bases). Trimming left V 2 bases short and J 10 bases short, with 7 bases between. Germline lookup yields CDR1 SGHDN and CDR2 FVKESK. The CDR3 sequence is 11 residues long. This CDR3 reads CASSQIGAQYF. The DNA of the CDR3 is TGTGCCAGCAGCCAAATCGGGGCGCAGTATTTT.

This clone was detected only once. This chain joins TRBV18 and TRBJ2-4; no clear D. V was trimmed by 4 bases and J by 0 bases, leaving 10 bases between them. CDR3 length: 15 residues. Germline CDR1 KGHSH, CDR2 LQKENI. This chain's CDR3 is CASSRRGIAKNIQYF. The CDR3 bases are TGTGCCAGCTCACGTCGCGGAATAGCCAAAAACATTCAGTACTTC.

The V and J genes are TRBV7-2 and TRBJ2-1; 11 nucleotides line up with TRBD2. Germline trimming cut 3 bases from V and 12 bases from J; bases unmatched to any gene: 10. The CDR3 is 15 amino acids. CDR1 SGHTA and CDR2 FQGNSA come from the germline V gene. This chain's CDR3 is CASSLTSGNINGQFF. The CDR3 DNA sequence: TGTGCCAGCAGCTTGACTAGCGGGAATATTAACGGGCAGTTCTTC.

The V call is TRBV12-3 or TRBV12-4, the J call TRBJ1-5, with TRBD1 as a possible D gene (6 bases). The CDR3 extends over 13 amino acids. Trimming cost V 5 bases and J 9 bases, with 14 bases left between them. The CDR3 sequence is CASSIQGPVPQHF. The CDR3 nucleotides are TGTGCCAGCAGTATACAGGGACCAGTGCCCCAGCATTTT.

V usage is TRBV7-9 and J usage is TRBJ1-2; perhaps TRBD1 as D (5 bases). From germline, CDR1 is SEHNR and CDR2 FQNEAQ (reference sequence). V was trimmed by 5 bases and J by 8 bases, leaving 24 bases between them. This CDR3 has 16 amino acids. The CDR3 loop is CASSPGEGSRLLGYTF. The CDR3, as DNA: TGTGCCAGCAGCCCTGGGGAGGGGTCCAGGCTTCTAGGCTACACCTTC.

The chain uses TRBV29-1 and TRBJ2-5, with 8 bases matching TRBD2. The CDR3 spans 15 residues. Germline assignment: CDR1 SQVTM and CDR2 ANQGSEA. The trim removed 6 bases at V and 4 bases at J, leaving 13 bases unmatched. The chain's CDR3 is CSVATGTSSRETQYF. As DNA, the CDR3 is TGCAGCGTGGCTACCGGGACTAGTTCGCGAGAGACCCAGTACTTC.